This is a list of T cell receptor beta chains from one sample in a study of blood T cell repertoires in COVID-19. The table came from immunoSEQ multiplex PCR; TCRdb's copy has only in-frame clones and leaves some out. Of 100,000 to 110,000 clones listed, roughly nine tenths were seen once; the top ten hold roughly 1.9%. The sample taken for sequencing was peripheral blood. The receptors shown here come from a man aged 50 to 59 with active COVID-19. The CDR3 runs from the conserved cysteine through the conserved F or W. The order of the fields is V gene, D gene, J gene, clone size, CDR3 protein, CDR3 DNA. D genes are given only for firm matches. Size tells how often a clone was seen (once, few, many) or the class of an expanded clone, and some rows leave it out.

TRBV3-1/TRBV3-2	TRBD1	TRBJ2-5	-	CASSRLGQGQETQYF	TGTGCCAGCAGCCGCCTGGGACAGGGGCAAGAGACCCAGTACTTC
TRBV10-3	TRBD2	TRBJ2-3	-	CAITSRGFLDTQYF	TGTGCCATCACCTCGCGGGGGTTTTTGGATACGCAGTATTTT
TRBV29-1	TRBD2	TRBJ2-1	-	CSAAWGGYNEQFF	TGCAGCGCCGCATGGGGGGGCTACAATGAGCAGTTCTTC
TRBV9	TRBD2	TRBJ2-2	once	CASSARGTNTGELFF	TGTGCCAGCAGCGCGCGGGGGACCAACACCGGGGAGCTGTTTTTT
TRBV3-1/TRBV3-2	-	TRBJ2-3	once	CASSQDSGNTQYF	TGTGCCAGCAGCCAAGATTCGGGGAATACGCAGTATTTT
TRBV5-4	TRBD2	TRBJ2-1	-	CASSSRTSGVTREQFF	TGTGCCAGCAGCTCGCGGACTAGCGGGGTTACGAGAGAGCAGTTCTTC
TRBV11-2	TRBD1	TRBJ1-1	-	CASSSRDSITSEPEAFF	TGTGCCAGCAGTTCCCGGGACAGTATTACCAGTGAGCCTGAAGCTTTCTTT
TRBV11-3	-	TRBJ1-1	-	CASSLEAGTEAFF	TGTGCCAGCAGCTTAGAGGCGGGAACTGAAGCTTTCTTT
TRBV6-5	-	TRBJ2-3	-	CASSQIPGDTQYF	TGTGCCAGCAGCCAGATACCAGGGGATACGCAGTATTTT
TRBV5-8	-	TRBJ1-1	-	CASSGGGNTEAFF	TGTGCCAGCAGCGGCGGCGGGAACACTGAAGCTTTCTTT
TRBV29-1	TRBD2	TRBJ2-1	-	CSARTSDYNEQFF	TGCAGCGCCCGGACTAGCGATTACAATGAGCAGTTCTTC
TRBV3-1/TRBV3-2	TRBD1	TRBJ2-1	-	CASSQGPGTGANEQFF	TGTGCCAGCAGCCAAGGGCCTGGGACAGGGGCCAATGAGCAGTTCTTC
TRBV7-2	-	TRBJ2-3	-	CASRLAGNTDTQYF	TGTGCCAGCAGGCTGGCGGGCAACACAGATACGCAGTATTTT
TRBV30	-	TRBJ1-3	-	CAWRTADTIYF	TGTGCCTGGCGGACAGCCGACACCATATATTTT
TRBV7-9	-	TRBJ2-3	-	CASSLAGGDTQYF	TGTGCCAGCAGCTTAGCTGGCGGTGATACGCAGTATTTT
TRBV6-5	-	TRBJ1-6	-	CASSYGGWASPLHF	TGTGCCAGCAGTTACGGGGGCTGGGCCTCACCCCTCCACTTT
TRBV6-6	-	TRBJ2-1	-	CASSWAGSSNEQFF	TGTGCCAGCAGTTGGGCGGGATCTTCGAATGAGCAGTTCTTC
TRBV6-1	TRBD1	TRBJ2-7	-	CASSVAGTGNSYEQYF	TGTGCCAGCAGTGTGGCTGGGACAGGGAACTCCTACGAGCAGTACTTC
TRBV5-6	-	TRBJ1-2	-	CASSLIGANYGYTF	TGTGCCAGCAGCCTCATCGGAGCTAACTATGGCTACACCTTC
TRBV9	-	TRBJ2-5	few	CASSIVQGGQETQYF	TGTGCCAGCAGCATTGTACAGGGGGGGCAAGAGACCCAGTACTTC
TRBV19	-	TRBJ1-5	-	CASMAGYSNQPQHF	TGTGCCAGTATGGCAGGATATAGCAATCAGCCCCAGCATTTT
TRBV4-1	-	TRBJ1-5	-	CASSQEQGINQPQHF	TGCGCCAGCAGCCAAGAACAGGGAATCAATCAGCCCCAGCATTTT
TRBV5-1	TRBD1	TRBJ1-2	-	CASSRDSSYGYTF	TGCGCCAGCAGTCGGGACAGCAGCTATGGCTACACCTTC
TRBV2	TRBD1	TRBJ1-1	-	CASGTGQIEAFF	TGTGCCAGCGGTACGGGACAGATTGAAGCTTTCTTT
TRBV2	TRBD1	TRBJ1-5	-	CASSEGGQGRPQHF	TGTGCCAGCAGTGAAGGGGGACAGGGCCGACCCCAGCATTTT